This is a list of T cell receptor beta chains from one sample in a study of CD8 T cells in ankylosing spondylitis. In TCRdb, the 5' RACE reads were re-called with MiXCR into one record per CDR3 protein. The data show approximately 200,000 distinct CDR3 sequences, with under 15% seen just once and 8% to 13% held by the top ten. Sequenced: blood, either unsorted or a sorted T cell fraction (not recorded which). Receptor source: a female donor with ankylosing spondylitis or in good health (not recorded which). CDR3s leave out the opening cysteine and the closing phenylalanine or tryptophan.

TRBJ1-4,TRBV30,AWSREGRKGEKLF
TRBJ1-3,TRBV11-2,ASSPPGGQGNTIY
TRBJ2-1,TRBV20-1,SARDLLAGSEQF
TRBJ1-1,TRBV5-4,ASSLPSVQGREAF
TRBJ1-5,TRBV20-1,SAHRQSGNQPQH
TRBJ2-5,TRBV20-1,SAYALAHETQY
TRBJ2-7,TRBV19,ASSISGRGSYEQY
TRBJ2-1,TRBV7-2,ASSPQLAGVGIDEQF
TRBJ1-2,TRBV27,ASSKAGGGGLLVGYT
TRBJ1-5,TRBV10-3,AISGRGSNQPQH
TRBJ1-5,TRBV20-1,SAARFAGDSNQSQH
TRBJ2-7,TRBV20-1,SARTGGSYEQY
TRBJ1-1,TRBV5-5,ASSLMTGVYREAF
TRBJ1-1,TRBV6-5,ASSYGRWDTEAF
TRBJ1-1,TRBV12-3/TRBV12-4,DSSPGTGANTEAF
TRBJ1-4,TRBV12-3/TRBV12-4,ASSLGGQGLF
TRBJ2-2,TRBV12-3/TRBV12-4,ASRGLAGVVSGELF
TRBJ2-3,TRBV7-9,ASSETGASTDTQY
TRBJ2-1,TRBV29-1,SVGPGPYNEQF
TRBJ2-1,TRBV21-1,ASNPRTSGSWDEQF
TRBJ2-1,TRBV19,ASGLAPLSYNEQF
TRBJ2-3,TRBV28,ASSSGLGTDTQY
TRBJ2-3,TRBV10-3,AISDPTLAGGTDTQY
TRBJ2-3,TRBV20-1,SPQPAGSTDTQY
TRBJ2-7,TRBV25-1,ASSEYPSTGVHEQY
TRBJ2-1,TRBV12-3/TRBV12-4,ASRLSRDEQF
TRBJ2-2,TRBV21-1,ASGGGDTGELF
TRBJ2-3,TRBV24-1,ATSDLGQGASDTQY
TRBJ2-7,TRBV7-9,ASSQGTYEQY
TRBJ2-3,TRBV7-2,ASGTRVFGTDTQY